A selection of T cell receptor beta chains follows, all from one sample in a study of blood T cell repertoires in COVID-19. Profiled with immunoSEQ multiplex PCR; TCRdb holds only in-frame clones, not every one. The data show about 60,000 clones, with more than 70% seen just once and 15% to 25% held by the top ten. The sample comprised peripheral blood. The receptors stem from a man aged 30-40 years with COVID-19, enrolled during active disease. The CDR3 runs from the conserved cysteine through the conserved F or W. D genes are given only for firm matches. Expanded clones get a size class; other rows say once, few or many, or leave the size out.

.	TRBV12-3/TRBV12-4	TRBJ2-7	.	TGTGCCAGCAGTTTAGGGGTGACAGGACAGTACTTC	CASSLGVTGQYF
.	TRBV5-1	TRBJ2-7	.	TGCGCCAGCAGCTTACTCGACAGTGTCTACGAGCAGTACTTC	CASSLLDSVYEQYF
.	TRBV2	TRBJ2-1	TRBD1	TGTGCCAGCAGTGAAGGGACAGGGTACGACAATGAGCAGTTCTTC	CASSEGTGYDNEQFF
.	TRBV28	TRBJ1-1	TRBD1	TGTGCCAGCAGTTACCCGGACAGGGTCGGTGAAGCTTTCTTT	CASSYPDRVGEAFF
.	TRBV7-9	TRBJ2-7	TRBD1	TGTGCCAGCAGCTTTACCCGACAGGGGGGACTCGACGAGCAGTACTTC	CASSFTRQGGLDEQYF
medium-sized	TRBV2	TRBJ1-2	TRBD1	TGTGCCAGCAGTGAAAGGGCAGGGGGCGGCTATGGCTACACCTTC	CASSERAGGGYGYTF
.	TRBV9	TRBJ2-3	.	TGTGCCAGCAGCGTAGAGAGATCCAGGCGCACAGATACGCAGTATTTT	CASSVERSRRTDTQYF
few	TRBV27	TRBJ1-1	.	TGTGCCAGCAGCCGCCAGTTCGGGAACTACATGAACACTGAAGCTTTCTTT	CASSRQFGNYMNTEAFF
.	TRBV18	TRBJ2-3	TRBD1	TGTGCCAGCTCTCGCATACAGGGGCCAGATACGCAGTATTTT	CASSRIQGPDTQYF
.	TRBV12-3/TRBV12-4	TRBJ2-7	.	TGTGCCAGCAGTTTTAGTTGGTCCTACGAGCAGTACTTC	CASSFSWSYEQYF
.	TRBV9	TRBJ2-1	.	TGTGCCAGCAGCGTAGGTGGAGGCGTTTACAATGAGCAGTTCTTC	CASSVGGGVYNEQFF
.	TRBV7-2	TRBJ2-5	TRBD2	TGTGCCAGCGCCAGGACTAGTCAAGAGACCCAGTACTTC	CASARTSQETQYF
.	TRBV5-1	TRBJ2-7	.	TGCGCCAGCAGCTTGGCCTCCTCGGCGGGCTCCTACGAGCAGTACTTC	CASSLASSAGSYEQYF
.	TRBV28	TRBJ2-7	.	TGTGCCAGCATCGGGACACGGAGCTACGAGCAGTACTTC	CASIGTRSYEQYF
.	TRBV19	TRBJ1-5	TRBD1	TGTGCCAGTCACCCGGGACAGGGCATGAATCAGCCCCAGCATTTT	CASHPGQGMNQPQHF
.	TRBV28	TRBJ1-2	TRBD1	TGTGCCAGCAGTTACCCTAGGACAGGACCCTTAGGCTACACCTTC	CASSYPRTGPLGYTF
.	TRBV7-9	TRBJ1-3	.	TGTGCCAGCAGCTTAGTATCAAGGGGCGGAAACACCATATATTTT	CASSLVSRGGNTIYF
once	TRBV11-3	TRBJ1-1	.	TGTGCCAGCAGCTTAGAGAGGGACACTGAAGCTTTCTTT	CASSLERDTEAFF
.	TRBV9	TRBJ1-1	TRBD1	TGTGCCAGCAGCCCGCGAACCGGGACAGGGGGCGGGAGTGAAGCTTTCTTT	CASSPRTGTGGGSEAFF
.	TRBV9	TRBJ2-5	TRBD2	TGTGCCAGCAGCGTACGGACTAGCGGCCAAGAGACCCAGTACTTC	CASSVRTSGQETQYF
.	TRBV7-3	TRBJ1-1	.	TGTGCCAGCAGCTCCCAGGAGAACACTGAAGCTTTCTTT	CASSSQENTEAFF
.	TRBV24-1	TRBJ2-1	.	TGTGCCACCAGTTCGGGAGATTATTACAATGAGCAGTTCTTC	CATSSGDYYNEQFF
medium-sized	TRBV19	TRBJ1-6	.	TGTGCCAGTAGTATAGGGGGGACTCCACCCCTCCACTTT	CASSIGGTPPLHF
.	TRBV19	TRBJ2-3	TRBD1	TGTGCCAGTAGACCCCTGACAGGGGTGCTAGGAGGCACAGATACGCAGTATTTT	CASRPLTGVLGGTDTQYF
.	TRBV9	TRBJ2-3	.	TGTGCCAGCAGCGTTGGAGGTCTCACAGATACGCAGTATTTT	CASSVGGLTDTQYF
.	TRBV5-1	TRBJ2-1	TRBD1	TGCGCCAGCAGCACGGGACAGGGTGGATTAGAGCAGTTCTTC	CASSTGQGGLEQFF
.	TRBV27	TRBJ2-1	TRBD2	TGTGCCAGCAGCCTTGGGTGGGGGGGCTACAATGAGCAGTTCTTC	CASSLGWGGYNEQFF
once	TRBV4-2	TRBJ2-7	TRBD1	TGTGCCAGCAGCTCAGGACAGGGGAGGGTTGAAAGCCTACGGGAGCAGTACTTC	CASSSGQGRVESLREQYF
few	TRBV11-1	TRBJ2-1	.	TGTGCCAGCAGCCCCGACAGGAGCTCCTACAATGAGCAGTTCTTC	CASSPDRSSYNEQFF
few	TRBV5-1	TRBJ1-6	.	TGCGCCAGCAGCTTGGGTAGCCAGCTGAATTCACCCCTCCACTTT	CASSLGSQLNSPLHF
.	TRBV10-3	TRBJ2-7	TRBD1	TGTGCCATCAGTGAGTCGGGACAGGGGTACGAGCAGTACTTC	CAISESGQGYEQYF
.	TRBV4-1	TRBJ2-7	.	TGCGCCAGCAGCCAAGTTGGCTTGGACGAGCAGTACTTC	CASSQVGLDEQYF
.	TRBV15	TRBJ1-2	.	TGTGCCACCAGCAGAGGAGACAGCGTACGTCTAAATGGCTACACCTTC	CATSRGDSVRLNGYTF
.	TRBV11-3	TRBJ2-5	.	TGTGCCAGCAGCTCATGGGACTCCCAAGAGACCCAGTACTTC	CASSSWDSQETQYF
.	TRBV5-1	TRBJ2-3	TRBD2	TGCGCCAGCAGCCCTCGAATGACTAGCGGGAGTAGGACAGATACGCAGTATTTT	CASSPRMTSGSRTDTQYF
.	TRBV11-3	TRBJ2-3	TRBD2	TGTGCCAGCAGCTTAGCTAGCGGAATCACAGATACGCAGTATTTT	CASSLASGITDTQYF
.	TRBV6-1	TRBJ2-7	TRBD2	TGTGCCAGCAGTGAAGCGCTACTAGCGGGAGTATACGAGCAGTACTTC	CASSEALLAGVYEQYF
.	TRBV28	TRBJ2-1	TRBD1	TGTGCCAGCAGTTTCGGGTATGAACAGGGGTGGCAGTTCTTC	CASSFGYEQGWQFF
.	TRBV11-3	TRBJ1-2	TRBD1	TGTGCCAGCAGCTTCCACAGGGGCTATGGCTACACCTTC	CASSFHRGYGYTF
.	TRBV19	TRBJ2-2	.	TGTGCCAGTAGTAGGCAAGCGGGGAACACCGGGGAGCTGTTTTTT	CASSRQAGNTGELFF
once	TRBV7-8	TRBJ2-1	TRBD2	TGTGCCAGCAGCCCAAGGACTAGCGGGGTTTACAATGAGCAGTTCTTC	CASSPRTSGVYNEQFF
many	TRBV19	TRBJ1-4	.	TGTGCCAGTAGTACTCGACAGTCTAATGAAAAACTGTTTTTT	CASSTRQSNEKLFF
.	TRBV6-5	TRBJ1-1	TRBD1	TGTGCCAGCAGTTACACGGACAGGGGAAGGACTGAAGCTTTCTTT	CASSYTDRGRTEAFF
few	TRBV19	TRBJ1-2	TRBD1	TGTGCCAGTAGTCGCTCCCAGGGGGCCGGCTATGGCTACACCTTC	CASSRSQGAGYGYTF
.	TRBV28	TRBJ2-5	.	TGTGCCAGCACCTCTACAGGTGCTAAGAAACAAGAGACCCAGTACTTC	CASTSTGAKKQETQYF
.	TRBV6-6	TRBJ2-7	TRBD1	TGTGCCAGCAGTTGGGACAGGGCGGACGAGCAGTACTTC	CASSWDRADEQYF
few	TRBV3-1/TRBV3-2	TRBJ1-3	TRBD1	TGTGCCAGCAGCTATACAACAGGGGCCGGAAACACCATATATTTT	CASSYTTGAGNTIYF